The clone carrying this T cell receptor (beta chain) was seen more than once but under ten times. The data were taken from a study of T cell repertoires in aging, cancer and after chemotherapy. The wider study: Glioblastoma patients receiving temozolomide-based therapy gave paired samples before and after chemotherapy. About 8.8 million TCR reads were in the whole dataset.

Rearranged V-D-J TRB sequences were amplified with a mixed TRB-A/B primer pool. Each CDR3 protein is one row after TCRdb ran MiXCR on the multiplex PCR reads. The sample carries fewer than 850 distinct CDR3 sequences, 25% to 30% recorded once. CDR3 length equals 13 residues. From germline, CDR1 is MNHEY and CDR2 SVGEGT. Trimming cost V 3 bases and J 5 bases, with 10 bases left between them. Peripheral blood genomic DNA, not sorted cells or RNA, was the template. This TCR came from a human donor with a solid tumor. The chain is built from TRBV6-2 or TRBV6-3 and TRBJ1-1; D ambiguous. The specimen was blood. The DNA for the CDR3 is TGTGCCAGCAGTTATCGACGGATTACTGAAGCTTTCTTT. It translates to CASSYRRITEAFF.